This T cell receptor (beta chain) was recorded in a study of cytomegalovirus exposure and HLA in healthy donors. Study as a whole: Around 78 million unique TCR sequences came from HLA-typed donors in an early release. Genotyping showed roughly 81% of 300 to 450 donors falling in the Caucasian-associated ancestry cluster.

PCR was performed using 60 Vbeta and 13 Jbeta primers. The assay was immunoSEQ multiplex PCR, and TCRdb's table has in-frame clones only and misses some. The sample records around 130,000 clones, approximately 80% being singletons. The V gene end was trimmed by 6 bases and the J gene end by 3 bases; junction bases not matched to a gene: 6. In germline, CDR1 is LNHDA, CDR2 SQIVND (reference sequence). CDR3 length: 15 residues. Findings of the study overall: It was confirmed in vitro that a few of the CMV-associated chains were specific for CMV antigens. Cytomegalovirus status was reportedly diagnosed by the classifier with high sensitivity and specificity.

On this clone itself: No antigen is known for it.

The chain combines TRBV19 with TRBJ1-5; 9 bases fit TRBD1. The sequence was collected from a woman between 40 and 50 years old in good health and CMV-seronegative. The specimen sequenced was PBMCs. The CDR3 region has the DNA TGTGCCAGTAGCAAACAGGGGGCGTCCAATCAGCCCCAGCATTTT. Translated, it gives CASSKQGASNQPQHF.